This T cell receptor (beta chain) was observed in a study of OX40 agonist ivuxolimab in advanced cancers. For the study at large: Each patient was given ivuxolimab into a vein every 2 weeks, at 0.01 to 10 mg/kg.

Produced via immunoSEQ multiplex PCR; TCRdb's table is partial and in-frame only. The table lists tens of thousands of clones, about 93% of them singletons. The CDR3 runs to 13 residues. Germline values: CDR1 SGHTA, CDR2 FQGTGA. The germline V and J ends were trimmed by 7 bases and 7 bases, with 13 bases remaining between them. The clonotype comes from an adult with an advanced solid tumor such as melanoma, head and neck, liver or kidney cancer. This chain links TRBV7-3 with TRBJ2-2, with D hard to call. Sequencing was performed on CD4+ or CD8+ T cells sorted from blood, taken in a trial of the OX40 agonist ivuxolimab. The CDR3 spells CASTPAPRGELFF. CDR3 coding DNA: TGTGCCAGCACCCCCGCACCGCGCGGGGAGCTGTTTTTT.